This T cell receptor beta chain emerged from a study of identifying expanded T cells in peripheral blood. Findings and limits, study-wide: Technical replicates showed about 1.1 changed clones; two weeks 15 to 20; four weeks 19. Clone count variance between approximately two-week samples rose with total template count.

During the collection period, no donor immune events like infections were recorded. The germline V and J ends were trimmed by 7 bases and 2 bases, with 10 bases remaining between them. CDR3 length equals 12 residues. Per the germline V gene, CDR1 is SQVTM and CDR2 is ANQGSEA. TCRdb keeps only in-frame clones here, not all; method: immunoSEQ multiplex PCR. The data show approximately 130,000 clones, 65% to 90% seen once. For this clone: Its antigen is unknown.

The V call is TRBV29-1, the J call TRBJ2-3, with TRBD2 as a possible D gene (6 bases). This receptor was obtained from a person aged 18 to 69 in good health. The sample was blood. CDR3 bases: TGCAGCGGAGCGGGCACCACAGATACGCAGTATTTT. It translates to CSGAGTTDTQYF.